This T cell receptor (beta chain) is from a study of blood T cell repertoires in COVID-19. The overall study: The United States, Italy and Spain supplied acute and convalescent COVID-19 samples. Nucleic acid was either cDNA or gDNA, and it came from T cells, B-cell-depleted T cells, or PBMCs.

Looked up from germline, CDR1 is LNHNV and CDR2 is YYDKDF (reference sequence). The V segment lost 0 bases and the J segment 3 bases; nucleotides outside the gene matches: 19. This CDR3 contains 21 residues. The repertoire was sequenced with immunoSEQ multiplex PCR; TCRdb's copy has only in-frame clones and lacks some. The sample carries 200,000 to 250,000 clones, roughly 86% recorded once. This chain links TRBV15 with TRBJ1-4, with 7 positions matching TRBD1. The sequenced sample was peripheral blood. This TCR derives from a woman aged 60 to 75 who had recovered from COVID-19. The DNA of the CDR3 is TGTGCCACCAGCAGAGATCGCCCCGACAGGGTCGGAGGAGGAGCTAATGAAAAACTGTTTTTT. Amino acid sequence: CATSRDRPDRVGGGANEKLFF. Complete variable domain (other parts from reference TRBV15 and TRBJ1-4): DAMVIQNPRYQVTQFGKPVTLSCSQTLNHNVMYWYQQKSSQAPKLLFHYYDKDFNNEADTPDNFQSRRPNTSFCFLDIRSPGLGDTAMYLCATSRDRPDRVGGGANEKLFFGSGTQLSVL.